These 11 T cell receptor beta chains originate from one sample sequenced in a study of T-cell memory formation after mild COVID-19. In TCRdb, the 5' RACE reads were re-called with MiXCR into one record per CDR3 protein. The table has about 300,000 distinct CDR3 sequences, 19% seen once; the top ten hold under 25%. What was sequenced was PBMCs or a T cell subset sorted from them (not recorded which). These receptors came from a man aged 18 to 29 who had mild COVID-19 (a few samples of this study predate the infection). Cell type and time point are not known.

In its sample, this clonotype was seen a few times. The rearrangement joins TRBV9 to TRBJ2-2, with D possibly being TRBD1 (5 bases). The CDR3 length is 15 residues. Trimming shortened V by 3 bases and J by 0 bases, and 9 bases separated the two germline ends. Germline assignment: CDR1 SGDLS and CDR2 YYNGEE. CDR3 nucleotide sequence: TGTGCCAGCAGCGCTGTGGGGCCGAACACCGGGGAGCTGTTTTTT. Protein: CASSAVGPNTGELFF.

This clonotype has a single count. The chain joins TRBV14 to TRBJ2-5; D not resolved. Germline-derived CDR1 and CDR2 are SGHDN and FVKESK. The V end lost 4 bases, the J end lost 2 bases, and 11 bases lay between the germline ends. This CDR3 has 14 residues. The CDR3 DNA reads TGTGCCAGCAGCCCTTGGGCAGAGCAAGAGACCCAGTACTTC. It yields the protein CASSPWAEQETQYF.

The chain uses TRBV6-1 and TRBJ1-1, with D unclear. Germline V gene lookup returns CDR1 MNHNS and CDR2 SASEGT. Trimming cost V 7 bases and J 1 base, with 10 bases left between them. There are 13 residues in the CDR3. For the CDR3, the DNA is TGTGCCAGCAATGTACAGAAGAACACTGAAGCTTTCTTT. Translating it yields CASNVQKNTEAFF.

Here the CDR3 DNA reads TGTGCCAGCAGCCGGGACTGCTCTGGAAACACCATATATTTT. Amino acids: CASSRDCSGNTIYF. This chain connects TRBV3-2 to TRBJ1-3. TRBV3-2 is labeled a pseudogene. CDR3 length: 14 residues.

The J gene is TRBJ2-3, the V gene TRBV2; D gene uncertain. V shed 7 bases and J shed 3 bases, with 8 bases lying between them. The length of the CDR3 is 12 residues. The germline V gene has CDR1 SNHLY and CDR2 FYNNEI. CDR3: CASKGTTDTQYF. CDR3 DNA: TGTGCCAGCAAAGGCACGACAGATACGCAGTATTTT.

The chain carries TRBV4-1 and TRBJ2-3; D perhaps matches TRBD1 (6 bases). With 4 bases removed from V and 2 bases from J, the gap between germline ends came to 13 bases. Germline V CDR1 and CDR2: MGHRA, YSYEKL. The CDR3 has 15 amino acids. The CDR3 sequence: CASSRVWGLTDTQYF. The CDR3 DNA sequence: TGCGCCAGCAGCCGTGTGTGGGGGCTCACAGATACGCAGTATTTT.

Many counts were recorded for this clonotype. The V call is TRBV6-4, the J call TRBJ2-1; 7 nucleotides line up with TRBD1. The CDR3 runs 15 residues. CDR1 is MRHNA, CDR2 SNTAGT, per germline. J lost 4 bases, V lost 2 bases, and 5 bases had no gene match. The CDR3 sequence: CASSDRDSSYNEQFF. The CDR3 DNA reads TGTGCCAGCAGTGACCGGGACAGTTCTTACAATGAGCAGTTCTTC.

The sample holds a few counts of this clonotype. The chain uses TRBV12-3 or TRBV12-4 and TRBJ2-4; D may match TRBD1 or TRBD2 (5 bases each). This CDR3 is built from 15 residues. Between the trimmed V and J ends, which lost 5 bases and 0 bases, there was a span of 11 bases. CDR3: CASSRRGRAKNIQYF. As DNA, the CDR3 is TGTGCCAGCAGTCGTCGGGGCAGAGCCAAAAACATTCAGTACTTC.

In its sample, this clonotype was seen a few times. The chain links TRBV7-2 to TRBJ2-7; D gene ambiguous. The CDR3 runs 12 residues. Germline CDR1 SGHTA, CDR2 FQGNSA. Trimming removed 3 bases from V and 3 bases from J, with 6 bases in between. CDR3 coding DNA: TGTGCCAGCAGCTTTGATGGCTACGAGCAGTACGTC. This sequence encodes CASSFDGYEQYV.

The V call is TRBV20-1, the J call TRBJ1-5; 7 bases agree with TRBD1. V shed 3 bases, J shed 7 bases, and the junction held 15 bases outside the gene matches. The CDR3 has 16 residues. Germline lookup yields CDR1 DFQATT and CDR2 SNEGSKA (reference sequence). CDR3 DNA: TGCAGTGCTAGCCCCGAATACAGGGGTCGGTTGCAGCCCCAGCATTTT. Its translation: CSASPEYRGRLQPQHF.

In this sample, this clonotype turned up a few times. The chain has TRBV7-6 and TRBJ1-5; D gene unclear. CDR1 SGHVS and CDR2 FNYEAQ come from the germline V gene. This CDR3 is 14 amino acids long. The V gene lost 1 base and the J gene lost 5 bases, with 9 bases spanning the gap. This CDR3 is CASSLVFVDQPQHF. CDR3 bases: TGTGCCAGCAGCTTAGTTTTCGTGGATCAGCCCCAGCATTTT. The whole variable domain, remainder taken from reference TRBV7-6 and TRBJ1-5, is GAGVSQSPRYKVTKRGQDVALRCDPISGHVSLYWYRQALGQGPEFLTYFNYEAQQDKSGLPNDRFSAERPEGSISTLTIQRTEQRDSAMYRCASSLVFVDQPQHFGDGTRLSIL.